The 30 T cell receptor beta chains below come from one sample, sequenced in a study of T-cell reconstitution after alpha-beta-depleted transplantation in children. As it was prepared, the TCRbeta library received unique molecular identifiers. From the PCR reads, TCRdb called clonotypes with MiXCR, one entry per CDR3 protein. The sample carries 300,000 to 400,000 distinct CDR3 sequences, around 15% recorded once. Material: PBMCs, mostly from graft donor cells, obtained 360 days after TCRalphabeta/CD19-depleted stem cell transplant. These receptors originate from a male patient aged 2 to 9 who had a stem cell transplant for acute lymphoblastic leukemia, so the T cells may come from the graft donor.

This clonotype was detected only a few times. This rearrangement joins TRBV2 to TRBJ2-1; 9 bases map to TRBD2. The CDR3 is 17 amino acids. Per germline, CDR1 SNHLY and CDR2 FYNNEI. J was trimmed by 7 bases and V by 0 bases; bases with no gene match: 10. The CDR3 loop reads CASSEATLSAGGNEQFF. The CDR3 region has the DNA TGTGCCAGCAGTGAAGCAACACTTTCAGCGGGAGGTAATGAGCAGTTCTTC.

This clonotype was detected only a few times. The chain joins TRBV15 to TRBJ2-5; no clear D. Trimming left V 8 bases short and J 1 base short, with 11 bases between. The CDR3 extends over 13 amino acids. In germline, CDR1 is LNHNV, CDR2 YYDKDF (reference sequence). Here the CDR3 reads CATCLGTQETQYF. CDR3 nucleotide sequence: TGTGCCACCTGCCTAGGTACCCAAGAGACCCAGTACTTC.

The CDR3 protein is CASSLALKSGRSSTRYNEQFF. The CDR3 nucleotides read TGTGCCAGCAGCTTAGCACTAAAAAGCGGGAGGTCTTCTACACGATACAATGAGCAGTTCTTC. V gene TRBV7-2 combines with J gene TRBJ2-1; 9 nucleotides agree with TRBD2. After removal of 0 bases from V and 4 bases from J, the junction contained 19 bases not matched to a gene. The V gene's germline CDR1 is SGHTA and CDR2 FQGNSA. CDR3 length: 21 amino acids.

This clonotype was observed at least ten times. The chain employs TRBV4-2 and TRBJ1-4; D perhaps matches TRBD1 (5 bases). V shed 2 bases and J shed 7 bases, with 20 bases lying between them. The germline gives CDR1 LGHNA, CDR2 YNFKEQ. The CDR3 spans 17 residues. The CDR3 spells CASSQLPGEGGSEKLFF. CDR3 sequence (DNA): TGTGCCAGCAGCCAACTGCCGGGGGAGGGCGGGAGTGAAAAACTGTTTTTT.

DNA of the CDR3: TGTGCCAGCAGCTTAGTGAGCGCCCGAGGCGGGACCCAGTACTTC. It yields the protein CASSLVSARGGTQYF. The gene calls are TRBV7-2 and TRBJ2-5; no clear D gene. V was pared by 1 base and J by 7 bases, with 16 bases between. This CDR3 region has 15 residues. The germline V gene encodes CDR1 SGHTA and CDR2 FQGNSA.

This clonotype was recorded many times. V usage is TRBV4-2 and J usage is TRBJ2-5; maybe TRBD1 (5 bases). The CDR3 has 14 residues. CDR1 and CDR2 from the germline V gene are LGHNA and YNFKEQ. Trimming left V 0 bases short and J 2 bases short, with 7 bases between. CDR3 loop: CASSQDRVQETQYF. The CDR3 nucleotides read TGTGCCAGCAGCCAAGACAGGGTTCAAGAGACCCAGTACTTC.

This clonotype occurred a few times. This chain links TRBV5-1 with TRBJ2-5; the D is unclear. The CDR3 spans 14 residues. Trimming cost V 2 bases and J 0 bases, with 8 bases left between them. Germline V gene lookup returns CDR1 SGHRS and CDR2 YFSETQ. The CDR3 nucleotides are TGCGCCAGCAGCTTTTCGAGTTACCAAGAGACCCAGTACTTC. This sequence encodes CASSFSSYQETQYF.

The chain carries TRBV28 and TRBJ2-5; D might be TRBD1 (9 bases). V lost 7 bases, J lost 2 bases, and 17 bases lay in between. Germline lookup yields CDR1 MDHEN and CDR2 SYDVKM. The CDR3 contains 15 residues. DNA for the CDR3: TGTGCCAGCAACGCGGGGGGACAGGGTCAAGAGACCCAGTACTTC. Protein: CASNAGGQGQETQYF.

This clonotype was seen a single time. One base away lies a much larger clone, so this may be a sequencing read error. The rearrangement joins TRBV12-3 or TRBV12-4 to TRBJ2-7; 12 bases are shared with TRBD1. The CDR3 runs to 13 residues. After removal of 6 bases from V and 5 bases from J, the junction contained 2 bases not matched to a gene. CDR3 sequence: CASRGQGAHEQYF. The CDR3 DNA reads TGTGCCAGCAGGGGACAGGGGGCCCACGAGCAGTACTTC.

Only a few counts were recorded for this clonotype. The rearrangement links TRBV20-1 to TRBJ2-5, with 7 bases fitting TRBD2. This CDR3 is 15 amino acids long. The germline V gene encodes CDR1 DFQATT and CDR2 SNEGSKA (reference sequence). Trimming at V came to 1 base and at J to 5 bases, leaving 10 bases not matched to a gene. In DNA form, the CDR3 reads TGCAGTGCTAGAGGACTAGCTCGGGAAATGGAGACCCAGTACTTC. Its translation is CSARGLAREMETQYF.

This clonotype was seen ten or more times. J is TRBJ2-5 and V is TRBV20-1; D unresolved. Germline-derived CDR1 and CDR2 are DFQATT and SNEGSKA (reference sequence). V dropped 0 bases and J dropped 1 base, with 15 bases sitting between them. This CDR3 has 16 amino acids. DNA for the CDR3: TGCAGTGCTAGAGATCCGGCTAGAGGCGCCCAAGAGACCCAGTACTTC. It translates to CSARDPARGAQETQYF.

The V gene is TRBV4-1, the J gene TRBJ1-1; no clear D gene. Germline lookup yields CDR1 MGHRA and CDR2 YSYEKL. V was pared by 0 bases and J by 14 bases, with 22 bases between. The CDR3 is 15 residues long. CDR3 amino acids: CASSQDNAGRTSVFF. The CDR3 bases are TGCGCCAGCAGCCAAGATAACGCCGGTCGGACGTCCGTGTTCTTT.

This clonotype was recorded many times. The genes are TRBV28 and TRBJ1-1, with D possibly TRBD1 on 6 matching bases. V was pared by 5 bases and J by 4 bases, with 11 bases between. CDR3 length: 13 residues. CDR1 and CDR2 (germline): MDHEN, SYDVKM. The CDR3 loop reads CASSPGGLTEAFF. The CDR3 DNA is TGTGCCAGCAGTCCCGGGGGGCTCACTGAAGCTTTCTTT.

This clonotype was counted only a few times. The rearrangement links TRBV5-1 to TRBJ2-7; 9 nucleotides agree with TRBD1. Germline V lookup: CDR1 SGHRS, CDR2 YFSETQ. The CDR3 runs 15 residues. With 3 bases clipped from V and 4 bases from J, the junction kept 8 bases outside the gene matches. The CDR3 coding sequence is TGCGCCAGCAGCTCATTGGACAGGGGTGGGTACGAGCAGTACTTC. Translated, it gives CASSSLDRGGYEQYF.

The rearrangement uses TRBV7-8 and TRBJ2-5; TRBD2 might be the D (7 bases). This CDR3 spans 17 amino acids. V shed 5 bases and J shed 2 bases, with 21 bases lying between them. In germline, CDR1 is SGHVS, CDR2 FQNEAQ. The chain's CDR3 is CASSRGRRGGGQETQYF. The DNA of the CDR3 is TGTGCCAGCAGCCGAGGGCGGAGGGGGGGAGGGCAAGAGACCCAGTACTTC.

In its sample, this clonotype was seen many times. V usage is TRBV6-1 and J usage is TRBJ2-3, with D perhaps TRBD1 or TRBD2 (5 bases each). CDR3 length equals 14 residues. Germline lookup yields CDR1 MNHNS and CDR2 SASEGT. Trimming removed 6 bases from V and 6 bases from J, with 16 bases in between. Written as DNA, the CDR3 is TGTGCCAGCAGCGGGACCAGCCTCCGGGATACGCAGTATTTT. Residues: CASSGTSLRDTQYF.

Only a few counts were recorded for this clonotype. V is TRBV7-9 and J is TRBJ1-1; D remains unclear. V lost 2 bases and J lost 8, with 9 bases in between. The germline CDR1 and CDR2 sequences are SEHNR and FQNEAQ (reference sequence). The CDR3 length is 12 residues. The CDR3 protein is CASSLQNSEAFF. The DNA for the CDR3 is TGTGCCAGCAGCTTACAGAACAGCGAAGCTTTCTTT.

V usage is TRBV7-2 and J usage is TRBJ2-1; either TRBD1 or TRBD2 may supply D (7 bases each). The V end was cut by 0 bases, the J end by 0 bases, with 18 bases between. This CDR3 region has 19 residues. CDR1 and CDR2 from the germline V gene are SGHTA and FQGNSA. CDR3 DNA: TGTGCCAGCAGCTTAGCGTGGGGGGGACAGCTTAGCTCCTACAATGAGCAGTTCTTC. It specifies CASSLAWGGQLSSYNEQFF. Supplemented by reference TRBV7-2 and TRBJ2-1, the full variable domain reads GAGVSQSPSNKVTEKGKDVELRCDPISGHTALYWYRQSLGQGLEFLIYFQGNSAPDKSGLPSDRFSAERTGGSVSTLTIQRTQQEDSAVYLCASSLAWGGQLSSYNEQFFGPGTRLTVL.

This clonotype was counted at least ten times. V usage is TRBV20-1 and J usage is TRBJ2-7; no definite D call. The length of the CDR3 is 14 residues. Per the germline V gene, CDR1 is DFQATT and CDR2 is SNEGSKA (reference sequence). Trimming took off 7 bases at V and 5 bases at J, with 21 bases between the two ends. In DNA, the CDR3 is TGCAGTGTAAATCCCCGGATCTACCCGAACGAGCAGTACTTC. It specifies CSVNPRIYPNEQYF.

This clonotype has only a few counts. The chain has TRBV3-1 and TRBJ1-3; 11 bases agree with TRBD1. CDR1 LGHDT and CDR2 YNNKEL come from the germline V gene (reference sequence). With V trimmed by 2 bases and J by 4 bases, 19 bases remained unmatched. The length of the CDR3 is 21 residues. In nucleotides, the CDR3 is TGTGCCAGCAGCCAAAGCCCCTGGACAGGGGGCCTCTGGAGTTCGGGAAACACCATATATTTT. This gives the protein CASSQSPWTGGLWSSGNTIYF.

This chain connects TRBV5-1 to TRBJ2-1; possibly TRBD1 for D (6 bases). This CDR3 contains 14 residues. Germline CDR1 is SGHRS and CDR2 is YFSETQ. Trimming cost V 7 bases and J 0 bases, with 11 bases left between them. The CDR3 bases are TGCGCCAGCTACAGGGAGAGCTCCTACAATGAGCAGTTCTTC. This translates into CASYRESSYNEQFF.

This clonotype was observed at least ten times. The chain joins TRBV12-3 or TRBV12-4 to TRBJ2-1; a possible D gene is TRBD1 (6 bases). V was cut by 4 bases and J by 5 bases, with 9 bases left in between. This CDR3 has 13 residues. CDR3 protein: CASSWGRNNEQFF. The CDR3 coding sequence is TGTGCCAGCAGTTGGGGGCGCAACAATGAGCAGTTCTTC.

CDR3 bases: TGTGCCAGCAGTCCCTCTGACTCTGGGGCCAACGTCCTGACTTTC. It yields the protein CASSPSDSGANVLTF. The chain carries TRBV28 and TRBJ2-6; D gene ambiguous. Germline V gene sequence: CDR1 MDHEN, CDR2 SYDVKM. Trimming shortened V by 5 bases and J by 0 bases, and 8 bases separated the two germline ends. CDR3 length equals 15 residues. Complete variable domain (other parts from reference TRBV28 and TRBJ2-6): DVKVTQSSRYLVKRTGEKVFLECVQDMDHENMFWYRQDPGLGLRLIYFSYDVKMKEKGDIPEGYSVSREKKERFSLILESASTNQTSMYLCASSPSDSGANVLTFGAGSRLTVL.

The rearrangement joins TRBV10-2 to TRBJ2-3; no clear D gene. The CDR3 is 11 residues long. CDR1 and CDR2 from the germline V gene are WSHSY and SAAADI. V lost 6 bases to trimming and J lost 10 bases, with 11 bases between them. The chain's CDR3 is CASSSGRAQYF. CDR3 nucleotides: TGCGCCAGCAGCTCGGGTCGCGCGCAGTATTTT.

A single count supports this clonotype. At one end the junction does not follow the germline gene, possibly because of a read error. V usage is TRBV5-1 and J usage is TRBJ2-1, with D perhaps TRBD2 (6 bases). The CDR3 consists of 18 residues. Germline V CDR1 and CDR2: SGHRS, YFSETQ. CDR3 coding DNA: TGCGCCAGCATCTTGGTGGTTGCGGGACGGAGCTCCTACAATGAGCAGTTCTTC. Encoded protein: CASILVVAGRSSYNEQFF.

Concerning this clonotype itself: This clone may be a read error of a much larger clone one base away. The rearrangement links TRBV9 to TRBJ2-7, with 7 bases that match TRBD2. Germline values: CDR1 SGDLS, CDR2 YYNGEE. The CDR3 spans 14 residues. Trimming at V came to 4 bases and at J to 0 bases, leaving 4 bases not matched to a gene. The DNA of the CDR3 is TGTGCCAGCAGCCCCGGGACTACCTCCTACGAGCAGTACTTC. Residues: CASSPGTTSYEQYF.

Ten or more counts support this clonotype. The V call is TRBV27, the J call TRBJ2-7, with D perhaps matching TRBD1 or TRBD2 (5 bases each). Germline CDR1 and CDR2: MNHEY and SMNVEV (reference sequence). CDR3 size: 13 residues. Deletions cut 5 bases from V and 2 bases from J, with 10 bases between. As DNA, the CDR3 is TGTGCCAGCAGTAGTAGAGGGGCCTACGAGCAGTACTTC. Its translation: CASSSRGAYEQYF.

This clonotype was seen a few times. The V gene is TRBV3-1, the J gene TRBJ2-7; D gene ambiguous. Per germline, CDR1 LGHDT and CDR2 YNNKEL (reference sequence). The CDR3 extends over 15 amino acids. The ends were cut back, 0 bases at V and 5 bases at J, with 14 bases in the middle. The CDR3: CASSQDRAQRNEQYF. CDR3 DNA sequence: TGTGCCAGCAGCCAAGATAGGGCCCAAAGAAACGAGCAGTACTTC.

The chain couples TRBV4-3 to TRBJ2-7, with D unclear. The CDR3 is made up of 15 amino acids. Trimming took off 0 bases at V and 1 base at J, with 10 bases between the two ends. Germline assignment: CDR1 LGHNA and CDR2 YSLEER. CDR3 region: CASSQDRYGSYEQYF. CDR3 nucleotides: TGCGCCAGCAGCCAAGATCGCTACGGATCCTACGAGCAGTACTTC.

The table lists this clonotype with a few counts. This chain joins TRBV3-1 and TRBJ2-2; perhaps TRBD1 as D (7 bases). CDR3 length: 15 amino acids. V lost 2 bases and J 4 bases, leaving 11 bases between the germline ends. The V gene's germline CDR1 is LGHDT and CDR2 YNNKEL (reference sequence). CDR3 nucleotides: TGTGCCAGCAGCCAATGGAGGGGGCTCACCGGGGAGCTGTTTTTT. The encoded protein is CASSQWRGLTGELFF.